The 22 T cell receptor beta chains presented below share a single source sample, sequenced in a study of blood T cell repertoires in COVID-19. TCRdb's table, derived via immunoSEQ multiplex PCR, lists solely in-frame clones and lacks some. The table has 70,000 to 90,000 clones, almost 85% seen once; the top ten hold 1% to 1.5%. The specimen was peripheral blood. The receptors come from a woman aged 80 or older with acute or convalescent COVID-19.

The V call is TRBV3-1 (or the pseudogene TRBV3-2), the J call TRBJ1-3, with a tentative D call TRBD1 (5 bases). Trimming took 2 bases from V and 4 from J, leaving 12 bases between them. CDR1 is LGHDT and CDR2 is YNNKEL in the germline V gene (reference sequence). This CDR3 is built from 15 residues. CDR3 in amino acids: CASSQFQGRGNTIYF. The CDR3 DNA follows: TGTGCCAGCAGCCAATTTCAGGGTCGGGGAAACACCATATATTTT.

This clone has only one observation. This CDR3 reads CASSAGTSGIFNEQFF. In DNA form, the CDR3 reads TGCGCCAGCAGCGCCGGGACTAGCGGCATTTTCAATGAGCAGTTCTTC. The chain couples TRBV5-1 to TRBJ2-1, with TRBD2 identical over 11 bases. Germline V lookup: CDR1 SGHRS, CDR2 YFSETQ. This CDR3 has 16 amino acids. J was trimmed by 6 bases and V by 4 bases; bases with no gene match: 9.

This chain uses TRBV19 with TRBJ1-2; D ambiguous. V lost 7 bases to trimming and J lost 4 bases, with 10 bases between them. The V gene's germline CDR1 is LNHDA and CDR2 SQIVND (reference sequence). This CDR3 has 12 amino acids. The CDR3 loop is CASIGGSYGYTF. CDR3 DNA: TGTGCCAGTATCGGAGGGAGCTATGGCTACACCTTC.

This clone occurred once. The gene calls are TRBV5-1 and TRBJ1-1, with D possibly being TRBD1 (6 bases). Trimming pared 4 bases from V and 4 bases from J, leaving 11 bases between. The CDR3 loop spans 13 amino acids. Germline V gene lookup returns CDR1 SGHRS and CDR2 YFSETQ. The CDR3: CASSQQQGTEAFF. The DNA for the CDR3 is TGCGCCAGCAGCCAACAACAGGGCACTGAAGCTTTCTTT. Drawing the rest from reference TRBV5-1 and TRBJ1-1, the complete variable domain is KAGVTQTPRYLIKTRGQQVTLSCSPISGHRSVSWYQQTPGQGLQFLFEYFSETQRNKGNFPGRFSGRQFSNSRSEMNVSTLELGDSALYLCASSQQQGTEAFFGQGTRLTVV.

This chain connects TRBV7-9 to TRBJ2-5; D may be TRBD2 (6 bases). Per the germline V gene, CDR1 is SEHNR and CDR2 is FQNEAQ (reference sequence). V lost 2 bases to trimming and J lost 5 bases, with 15 bases between them. The CDR3 sequence is 15 residues long. DNA of the CDR3: TGTGCCAGCAGCTTATCGACCGGACTATCCGAGACCCAGTACTTC. Its translation: CASSLSTGLSETQYF.

The chain carries TRBV12-3 or TRBV12-4 and TRBJ1-2; D remains unclear. The CDR3 is 12 residues long. Trimming took 5 bases from V and 6 from J, leaving 10 bases between them. CDR3 bases: TGTGCCAGCAGTGCACGGCGGCATGGCTACACCTTC. It specifies CASSARRHGYTF.

The CDR3 DNA reads TGTGCCAGCAGCCAAGGAGGGACCGGGGAGCTGTTTTTT. It translates to CASSQGGTGELFF. The V and J genes are TRBV3-1 (or the pseudogene TRBV3-2) and TRBJ2-2, with D possibly TRBD2 on 5 matching bases. V lost 1 base to trimming and J lost 5 bases, with 5 bases between them. The CDR3 runs 13 residues. In germline, CDR1 is LGHDT, CDR2 YNNKEL (reference sequence).

The chain links TRBV7-9 to TRBJ1-1; 7 bases line up with TRBD1. Germline V gene sequence: CDR1 SEHNR, CDR2 FQNEAQ (reference sequence). With V trimmed by 5 bases and J by 2 bases, 5 bases remained unmatched. There are 14 residues in the CDR3. For the CDR3, the DNA is TGTGCCAGCAGCATGCAAGGGGGCAACACTGAAGCTTTCTTT. The encoded protein is CASSMQGGNTEAFF.

This sequence joins TRBV7-8 and TRBJ2-1; D gene uncertain. V shed 5 bases and J shed 7 bases, with 24 bases lying between them. Germline-derived CDR1 and CDR2 are SGHVS and FQNEAQ. The CDR3 covers 17 residues. The CDR3 DNA reads as TGTGCCAGCAGCGGTCTGGAGACTCCCCTTGGTTTGAATGAGCAGTTCTTC. As protein: CASSGLETPLGLNEQFF.

This clone was counted between two and nine times. V usage is TRBV6-6 and J usage is TRBJ1-6; 8 bases align to TRBD1. With V trimmed by 5 bases and J by 10 bases, 7 bases remained unmatched. In germline, CDR1 is MNHNY, CDR2 SVGAGI (reference sequence). This CDR3 is built from 14 residues. The CDR3 DNA sequence: TGTGCCAGCAGTCTGGACAGGGCGAAATCACCCCTCCACTTT. This codes for CASSLDRAKSPLHF.

In this sample, this clone turned up once. The chain links TRBV25-1 to TRBJ1-6; perhaps TRBD1 as D (5 bases). The CDR3 totals 14 residues. Germline loops: CDR1 MGHDK, CDR2 SYGVNS. The V end lost 5 bases, the J end lost 3 bases, and 8 bases lay between the germline ends. CDR3 sequence (DNA): TGTGCCAGCAGTATGGACATCTATAATTCACCCCTCCACTTT. It codes for CASSMDIYNSPLHF.

This chain uses TRBV19 with TRBJ2-5; TRBD1 matches at 7 bases. V trimming: 5 bases; J trimming: 5 bases; junction bases outside the gene matches: 2. The CDR3 loop spans 12 amino acids. Germline CDR1 LNHDA, CDR2 SQIVND (reference sequence). As DNA, the CDR3 is TGTGCCAGTAGTTCCAGGGGGGAGACCCAGTACTTC. Translated: CASSSRGETQYF.

V is TRBV28 and J is TRBJ2-3; D uncertain. The CDR3 length is 12 residues. From germline, CDR1 is MDHEN and CDR2 SYDVKM. V lost 3 bases to trimming and J lost 4 bases, with 5 bases between them. CDR3 in DNA: TGTGCCAGCAGTTTGTCAGCAGATACGCAGTATTTT. Translating gives CASSLSADTQYF.

The genes are TRBV10-2 and TRBJ2-7, with D maybe TRBD2 (7 bases). V gave up 4 bases and J gave up 1 base, with 20 bases separating them. Germline CDR1 WSHSY, CDR2 SAAADI. CDR3 size: 17 residues. CDR3 DNA: TGCGCCAGCAGTGTCCGCCGCGGGGAGGGGGGATCCTACGAGCAGTACTTC. Translating it yields CASSVRRGEGGSYEQYF.

The V call is TRBV6-2 or TRBV6-3, the J call TRBJ2-5; D gene ambiguous. The germline CDR1 and CDR2 sequences are MNHEY and SVGEGT. Deletions cut 5 bases from V and 3 bases from J, with 16 bases between. This CDR3 region has 15 residues. CDR3 nucleotides: TGTGCCAGCAGTCAACTCAGGTCCCCTAAAGAGACCCAGTACTTC. Translation gives CASSQLRSPKETQYF.

The chain's CDR3 is CASSISDREGDQPQHF. CDR3 sequence (DNA): TGTGCCAGTAGTATCTCGGACAGGGAGGGGGATCAGCCCCAGCATTTT. The V call is TRBV19, the J call TRBJ1-5; 8 nucleotides align to TRBD1. The CDR3 has 16 amino acids. Germline lookup yields CDR1 LNHDA and CDR2 SQIVND (reference sequence). The ends lost 3 bases at V and 5 bases at J; junction bases unmatched: 9.

The chain couples TRBV6-5 to TRBJ1-1; TRBD1 is a possible D gene (6 bases). This CDR3 contains 15 residues. V was shortened by 0 bases and J by 4 bases, with 12 bases between the two germline ends. Germline assignment: CDR1 MNHEY and CDR2 SVGAGI. DNA of the CDR3: TGTGCCAGCAGTTACTCAGGCACAGGGAGCACTGAAGCTTTCTTT. Its translation: CASSYSGTGSTEAFF.

The chain links TRBV14 to TRBJ1-2; a possible D gene is TRBD1 (6 bases). Per the germline V gene, CDR1 is SGHDN and CDR2 is FVKESK. Trimming took 3 bases from V and 6 from J, leaving 14 bases between them. The length of the CDR3 is 14 residues. The CDR3: CASSQRVQGHGYTF. The CDR3 coding sequence is TGTGCCAGCAGCCAGAGGGTCCAGGGGCATGGCTACACCTTC. Full variable domain (outside the CDR3, taken from reference TRBV14 and TRBJ1-2): EAGVTQFPSHSVIEKGQTVTLRCDPISGHDNLYWYRRVMGKEIKFLLHFVKESKQDESGMPNNRFLAERTGGTYSTLKVQPAELEDSGVYFCASSQRVQGHGYTFGSGTRLTVV.

The V gene is TRBV19, the J gene TRBJ1-4; 9 nucleotides line up with TRBD1. Losses at the gene ends were 6 bases for V and 2 bases for J; bases not matched to a gene: 13. The CDR3 has 18 amino acids. Germline values: CDR1 LNHDA, CDR2 SQIVND (reference sequence). Written as DNA, the CDR3 is TGTGCCAGTAGGGACCACAGGGGGCGCGATTCCACTAATGAAAAACTGTTTTTT. Protein sequence: CASRDHRGRDSTNEKLFF.

CDR3 sequence reads: CASSYMEINTEAFF. CDR3 nucleotide sequence: TGTGCCAGCAGTTATATGGAGATAAACACTGAAGCTTTCTTT. This chain uses TRBV6-6 with TRBJ1-1; D is unresolved. The germline CDR1 and CDR2 sequences are MNHNY and SVGAGI (reference sequence). This CDR3 spans 14 amino acids. The V gene lost 3 bases and the J gene lost 2 bases, with 10 bases spanning the gap.

This clone occurred a few times. The V and J genes are TRBV7-2 and TRBJ2-1; 8 nucleotides align to TRBD2. The trim removed 4 bases at V and 4 bases at J, leaving 6 bases unmatched. Germline V gives CDR1 SGHTA, CDR2 FQGNSA. CDR3 length: 15 amino acids. The CDR3 protein is CASSSKTSVYNEQFF. Written as DNA, the CDR3 is TGTGCCAGCAGCTCGAAGACTAGCGTGTACAATGAGCAGTTCTTC. The full variable domain, with the rest looked up from reference TRBV7-2 and TRBJ2-1, is GAGVSQSPSNKVTEKGKDVELRCDPISGHTALYWYRQSLGQGLEFLIYFQGNSAPDKSGLPSDRFSAERTGGSVSTLTIQRTQQEDSAVYLCASSSKTSVYNEQFFGPGTRLTVL.

V is TRBV19 and J is TRBJ1-5; D is undetermined. Looked up from germline, CDR1 is LNHDA and CDR2 is SQIVND (reference sequence). V lost 3 bases, J lost 3 bases, and 15 bases lay in between. The CDR3 is 16 residues long. Here the CDR3 DNA reads TGTGCCAGTAGTATGGGTACGTGGCGGTCCAATCAGCCCCAGCATTTT. Protein product: CASSMGTWRSNQPQHF.